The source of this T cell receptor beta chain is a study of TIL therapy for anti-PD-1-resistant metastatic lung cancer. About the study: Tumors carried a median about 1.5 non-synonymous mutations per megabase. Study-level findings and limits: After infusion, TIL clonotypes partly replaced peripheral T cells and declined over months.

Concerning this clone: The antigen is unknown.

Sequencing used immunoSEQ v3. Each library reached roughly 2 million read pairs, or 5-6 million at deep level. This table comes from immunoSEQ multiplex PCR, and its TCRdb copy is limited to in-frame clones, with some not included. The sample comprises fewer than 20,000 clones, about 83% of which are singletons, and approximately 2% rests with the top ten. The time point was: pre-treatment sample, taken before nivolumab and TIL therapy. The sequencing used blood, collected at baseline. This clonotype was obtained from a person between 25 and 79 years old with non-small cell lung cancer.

The CDR3 bases are TGTGCCAGCAGACCCGCTTGGGCCTCCTACGAGCAGTACTTC. Protein product: CASRPAWASYEQYF. The chain employs TRBV6-5 and TRBJ2-7; D is unresolved. V shed 6 bases and J shed 0 bases, with 12 bases lying between them. The germline V gene has CDR1 MNHEY and CDR2 SVGAGI. The CDR3 length is 14 residues.